The T cell receptor beta chain under discussion was sequenced for a study of blood T cell repertoires in COVID-19. Study-level information: Samples of COVID-19 (acute and convalescent) were obtained from the United States, Italy and Spain. The analysed material was cDNA or gDNA that came from T cells, B-cell-depleted T cells, or PBMCs.

This CDR3 contains 15 residues. CDR1 and CDR2 (germline): LNHDA, SQIVND (reference sequence). Unmatched junction bases numbered 6, after V lost 5 bases and J lost 1 base. Original handling: For nucleated cells, counts were estimated from reference gene primer amplification. Clones were read by immunoSEQ multiplex PCR, and TCRdb kept only the in-frame ones, dropping some. For V, J and clone size, that table is used; D and trimming come from the DNA. Among more than 110,000 clones listed, about 80% were seen once. The specimen was peripheral blood. V usage is TRBV19 and J usage is TRBJ1-1; 8 bases agree with TRBD1. This receptor was taken from a human donor in a cohort sampled during active COVID-19. The CDR3 sequence: CASSPRTGRNTEAFF. In DNA form, the CDR3 reads TGTGCCAGTAGTCCTCGGACAGGGAGGAACACTGAAGCTTTCTTT.